These 18 T cell receptor beta chains were sequenced from one sample in a study of blood T cell repertoires in COVID-19. Here immunoSEQ multiplex PCR was the method, and the copy in TCRdb shows in-frame clones only, minus some. The data hold 65,000 to 90,000 clones, with around 84% observed a single time. The material sequenced was peripheral blood. Source of these receptors: a woman older than 75 in a cohort sampled during active or convalescent COVID-19.

This chain joins TRBV28 and TRBJ1-3; possibly TRBD1 for D (6 bases). CDR3 length equals 15 residues. Looked up from germline, CDR1 is MDHEN and CDR2 is SYDVKM. V was cut by 5 bases and J by 0 bases, with 11 bases left in between. The CDR3 DNA sequence: TGTGCCAGCAGTAGGACAGACCTCTCTGGAAACACCATATATTTT. Protein: CASSRTDLSGNTIYF.

V gene TRBV24-1 combines with J gene TRBJ2-3, with 13 bases that match TRBD2. Losses at the gene ends were 3 bases for V and 2 bases for J; bases not matched to a gene: 7. CDR3 size: 18 residues. Per the germline V gene, CDR1 is KGHDR and CDR2 is SFDVKD. CDR3: CATSDPGLAGTVTDTQYF. CDR3 DNA sequence: TGTGCCACCAGTGATCCGGGACTAGCGGGGACGGTCACAGATACGCAGTATTTT.

The chain has TRBV5-1 and TRBJ1-1; 7 bases map to TRBD1. Germline lookup yields CDR1 SGHRS and CDR2 YFSETQ. Trimming took 3 bases from V and 1 from J; bases not matched to a gene: 3. CDR3 length: 14 residues. DNA of the CDR3: TGCGCCAGCAGCTGGGGGGACAGGAACACTGAAGCTTTCTTT. It encodes CASSWGDRNTEAFF.

The chain carries TRBV11-2 and TRBJ1-6; a possible D gene is TRBD1 (6 bases). CDR1 and CDR2 (germline): SGHAT, FQNNGV. This CDR3 spans 13 amino acids. Trimming pared 5 bases from V and 14 bases from J, leaving 16 bases between. Here the CDR3 DNA reads TGTGCCAGCAGCCCCCGGACAGAGGGAACCCTCCACTTT. Translation gives CASSPRTEGTLHF.

This clone has only a few counts. This chain joins TRBV29-1 and TRBJ2-7; D gene uncertain. Trimming took 6 bases from V and 4 from J, leaving 4 bases between them. The germline CDR1 and CDR2 sequences are SQVTM and ANQGSEA. The CDR3 length is 9 residues. CDR3 region: CSVEYEQYV. In nucleotides, the CDR3 is TGCAGCGTAGAGTACGAGCAGTACGTC.

This rearrangement joins TRBV19 to TRBJ2-3; D perhaps matches TRBD2 (6 bases). CDR1 and CDR2 from the germline V gene are LNHDA and SQIVND (reference sequence). The CDR3 has 16 residues. V was shortened by 0 bases and J by 2 bases, with 12 bases between the two germline ends. The CDR3 sequence: CASSIDHSGFTDTQYF. Here the CDR3 DNA reads TGTGCCAGTAGTATAGATCATAGCGGATTCACAGATACGCAGTATTTT. The full variable domain, rest sourced from reference TRBV19 and TRBJ2-3, is DGGITQSPKYLFRKEGQNVTLSCEQNLNHDAMYWYRQDPGQGLRLIYYSQIVNDFQKGDIAEGYSVSREKKESFPLTVTSAQKNPTAFYLCASSIDHSGFTDTQYFGPGTRLTVL.

The chain couples TRBV5-1 to TRBJ2-3; 9 bases fit TRBD2. This CDR3 spans 16 amino acids. Germline-derived CDR1 and CDR2 are SGHRS and YFSETQ. Losses at the gene ends were 2 bases for V and 2 bases for J; bases not matched to a gene: 6. In nucleotides, the CDR3 is TGCGCCAGCAGCTTATTGACTAGCGGAACCACAGATACGCAGTATTTT. This gives the protein CASSLLTSGTTDTQYF. The variable domain in full, with the rest retrieved from reference TRBV5-1 and TRBJ2-3, is KAGVTQTPRYLIKTRGQQVTLSCSPISGHRSVSWYQQTPGQGLQFLFEYFSETQRNKGNFPGRFSGRQFSNSRSEMNVSTLELGDSALYLCASSLLTSGTTDTQYFGPGTRLTVL.

The chain is built from TRBV24-1 and TRBJ2-3, with D perhaps TRBD2 (6 bases). This CDR3 has 16 amino acids. The V end lost 4 bases, the J end lost 3 bases, and 16 bases lay between the germline ends. CDR1 is KGHDR, CDR2 SFDVKD, per germline. For the CDR3, the DNA is TGTGCCACCAGTGAAGCGGGTAATAGCGTGACAGATACGCAGTATTTT. This translates into CATSEAGNSVTDTQYF.

The CDR3 spells CASSLVGGKSSGNTIYF. In DNA form, the CDR3 reads TGTGCCAGCAGCTTAGTTGGGGGGAAGAGCTCTGGAAACACCATATATTTT. This chain links TRBV7-2 with TRBJ1-3; TRBD1 is a possible D gene (5 bases). Germline lookup yields CDR1 SGHTA and CDR2 FQGNSA. This CDR3 spans 17 amino acids. Trimming took off 1 base at V and 0 bases at J, with 13 bases between the two ends.

The chain employs TRBV27 and TRBJ1-2; D ambiguous. The length of the CDR3 is 13 residues. V lost 3 bases and J lost 4, with 9 bases in between. Germline CDR1 is MNHEY and CDR2 is SMNVEV (reference sequence). CDR3 residues: CASSLRTGYGYTF. The CDR3 nucleotides read TGTGCCAGCAGTTTGAGAACCGGCTATGGCTACACCTTC.

The chain links TRBV21-1 to TRBJ2-7; the table's D gene call, TRBD1, was not cross checked with the DNA. TRBV21-1 is a known pseudogene. This CDR3 comprises 21 residues. CDR3 protein: CASSKGSGHKARDPRTYEQYV. The CDR3 DNA reads TGTGCCAGCAGCAAAGGTTCGGGACATAAGGCTCGAGACCCTCGAACCTACGAGCAGTACGTC.

This chain uses TRBV7-3 with TRBJ2-1; 7 bases are shared with TRBD2. J gave up 4 bases and V 4 bases, and 1 base lay outside the gene matches. CDR3 size: 13 residues. CDR1 and CDR2 (germline): SGHTA, FQGTGA. For the CDR3, the DNA is TGTGCCAGCAGCTGGGGACTATACAATGAGCAGTTCTTC. Protein sequence: CASSWGLYNEQFF.

This rearrangement joins TRBV12-3 or TRBV12-4 to TRBJ1-2, with TRBD1 identical over 8 bases. The CDR3 loop spans 13 amino acids. V was pared by 3 bases and J by 7 bases, with 4 bases of the junction left unmatched. The CDR3 reads CASSFAQGGGYTF. The CDR3 DNA reads as TGTGCCAGCAGTTTCGCACAGGGGGGTGGCTACACCTTC.

This sequence joins TRBV11-2 and TRBJ2-1; TRBD2 matches 16 bases. The V and J ends lost 6 bases and 9 bases, in that order; junction bases with no gene match: 8. This CDR3 spans 16 amino acids. Per the germline V gene, CDR1 is SGHAT and CDR2 is FQNNGV. This chain's CDR3 is CASRRTGTSGRGEQFF. The CDR3 DNA sequence: TGTGCCAGCAGACGGACCGGGACTAGCGGGAGGGGTGAGCAGTTCTTC.

V and J are TRBV10-3 and TRBJ1-5; 7 nucleotides agree with TRBD1. Unmatched junction bases numbered 1, after V lost 2 bases and J lost 0 bases. Per germline, CDR1 ENHRY and CDR2 SYGVKD. The CDR3 totals 15 residues. The CDR3 sequence is CAISEGTASNQPQHF. The CDR3 region has the DNA TGTGCCATCAGTGAGGGGACAGCTAGCAATCAGCCCCAGCATTTT.

This sequence joins TRBV7-9 and TRBJ1-6; D gene uncertain. Trimming shortened V by 3 bases and J by 4 bases, and 10 bases separated the two germline ends. CDR3 length: 15 residues. Germline lookup yields CDR1 SEHNR and CDR2 FQNEAQ (reference sequence). This CDR3 reads CASSLGQAYNSPLHF. The CDR3 DNA sequence: TGTGCCAGCAGCTTGGGCCAGGCGTATAATTCACCCCTCCACTTT. Based on the CDR3 plus reference TRBV7-9 and TRBJ1-6, the full variable domain is DTGVSQNPRHKITKRGQNVTFRCDPISEHNRLYWYRQTLGQGPEFLTYFQNEAQLEKSRLLSDRFSAERPKGSFSTLEIQRTEQGDSAMYLCASSLGQAYNSPLHFGNGTRLTVT.

The chain couples TRBV20-1 to TRBJ2-3; D remains ambiguous. Germline CDR1 is DFQATT and CDR2 is SNEGSKA (reference sequence). V dropped 7 bases and J dropped 0 bases, with 5 bases sitting between them. This CDR3 contains 11 residues. CDR3 DNA sequence: TGCAGTGGGGCTAGCACAGATACGCAGTATTTT. It is translated as CSGASTDTQYF.

The chain recombines TRBV11-2 with TRBJ1-1; no reliable D call. Germline CDR1 and CDR2: SGHAT and FQNNGV. Trimming stripped 5 bases from V and 7 bases from J, with 11 bases between. This CDR3 has 12 residues. The chain's CDR3 is CASSRRGGEAFF. Here the CDR3 DNA reads TGTGCCAGCAGCCGACGTGGAGGTGAAGCTTTCTTT.